This T cell receptor beta chain was captured by sequencing in a study of blood T cell repertoires in COVID-19. At the level of the study: Material from acute and convalescent COVID-19 was sourced from the United States, Italy and Spain.

Some clones are missing from TCRdb's copy, which holds only in-frame ones; the method was immunoSEQ multiplex PCR. This table holds roughly 97,000 clones, 80% to 90% found once. The germline V gene encodes CDR1 MDHEN and CDR2 SYDVKM. V was pared by 10 bases and J by 4 bases, with 10 bases of the junction left unmatched. CDR3 length: 13 amino acids. Sequencing used peripheral blood. The TCR comes from a man over 45 with acute or convalescent COVID-19. The chain couples TRBV28 to TRBJ2-7; 7 bases line up with TRBD2. CDR3 bases: TGTGCCACCAACACAGGCGGGGGATACGAGCAGTACTTC. Translating gives CATNTGGGYEQYF. The full variable domain, with the rest looked up from reference TRBV28 and TRBJ2-7, is DVKVTQSSRYLVKRTGEKVFLECVQDMDHENMFWYRQDPGLGLRLIYFSYDVKMKEKGDIPEGYSVSREKKERFSLILESASTNQTSMYLCATNTGGGYEQYFGPGTRLTVT.